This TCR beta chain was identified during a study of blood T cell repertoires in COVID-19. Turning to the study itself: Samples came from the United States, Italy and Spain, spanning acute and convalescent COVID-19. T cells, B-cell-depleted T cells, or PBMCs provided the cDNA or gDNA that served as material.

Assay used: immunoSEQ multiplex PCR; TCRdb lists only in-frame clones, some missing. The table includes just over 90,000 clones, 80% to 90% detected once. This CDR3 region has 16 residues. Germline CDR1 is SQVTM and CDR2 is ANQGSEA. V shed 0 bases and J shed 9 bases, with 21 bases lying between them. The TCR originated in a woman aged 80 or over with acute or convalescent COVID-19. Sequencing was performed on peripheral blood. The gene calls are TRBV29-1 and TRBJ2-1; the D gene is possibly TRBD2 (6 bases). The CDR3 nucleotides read TGCAGCGTTGAAGATCCCCGGGGGTTTTCCTATCCTGAGCAGTTCTTC. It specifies CSVEDPRGFSYPEQFF.